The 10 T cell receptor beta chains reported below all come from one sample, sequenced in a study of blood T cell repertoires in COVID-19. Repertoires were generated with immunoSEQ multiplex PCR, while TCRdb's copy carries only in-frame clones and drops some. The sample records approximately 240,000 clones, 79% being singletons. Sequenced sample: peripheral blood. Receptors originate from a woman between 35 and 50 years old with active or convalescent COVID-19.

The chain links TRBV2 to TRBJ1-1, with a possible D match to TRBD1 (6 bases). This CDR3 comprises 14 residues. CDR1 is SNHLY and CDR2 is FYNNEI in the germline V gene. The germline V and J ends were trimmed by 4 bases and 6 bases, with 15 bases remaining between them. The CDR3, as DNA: TGTGCCAGCAGTGCCTCGACAGGTGGGGCTGAAGCTTTCTTT. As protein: CASSASTGGAEAFF.

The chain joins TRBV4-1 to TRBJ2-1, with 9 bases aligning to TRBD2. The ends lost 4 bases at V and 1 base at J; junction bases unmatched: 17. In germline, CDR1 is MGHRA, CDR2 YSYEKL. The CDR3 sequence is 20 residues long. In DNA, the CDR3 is TGCGCCAGCAGCCGTCTGCCCGGGACTAGCAGGGGTGGGTCCTACAATGAGCAGTTCTTC. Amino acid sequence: CASSRLPGTSRGGSYNEQFF.

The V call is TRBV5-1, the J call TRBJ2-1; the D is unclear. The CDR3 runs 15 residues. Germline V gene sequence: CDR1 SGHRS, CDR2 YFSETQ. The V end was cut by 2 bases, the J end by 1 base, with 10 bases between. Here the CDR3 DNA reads TGCGCCAGCAGCTTCGTACCCGGTTCCTACAATGAGCAGTTCTTC. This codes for CASSFVPGSYNEQFF.

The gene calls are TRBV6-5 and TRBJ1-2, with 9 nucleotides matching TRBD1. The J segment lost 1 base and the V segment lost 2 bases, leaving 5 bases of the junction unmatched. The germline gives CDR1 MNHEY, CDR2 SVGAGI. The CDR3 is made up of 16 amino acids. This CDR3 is CASSYPLGQGNYGYTF. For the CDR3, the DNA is TGTGCCAGCAGTTACCCGTTGGGACAGGGTAACTATGGCTACACCTTC.

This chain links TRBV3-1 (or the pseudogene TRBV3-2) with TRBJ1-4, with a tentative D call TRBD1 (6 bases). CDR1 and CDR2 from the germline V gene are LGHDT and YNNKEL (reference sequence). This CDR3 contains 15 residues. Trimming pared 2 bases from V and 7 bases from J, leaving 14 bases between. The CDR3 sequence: CASSQRLLGGEKLFF. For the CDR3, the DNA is TGTGCCAGCAGCCAACGACTCTTAGGGGGTGAAAAACTGTTTTTT.

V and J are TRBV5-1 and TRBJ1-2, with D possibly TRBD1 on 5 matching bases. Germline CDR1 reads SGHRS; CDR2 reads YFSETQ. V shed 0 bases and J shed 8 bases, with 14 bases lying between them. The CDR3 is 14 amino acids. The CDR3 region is CASSLAGQGIGYTF. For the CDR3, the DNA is TGCGCCAGCAGCTTGGCCGGGCAGGGTATCGGCTACACCTTC. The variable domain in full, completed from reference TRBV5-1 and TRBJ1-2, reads KAGVTQTPRYLIKTRGQQVTLSCSPISGHRSVSWYQQTPGQGLQFLFEYFSETQRNKGNFPGRFSGRQFSNSRSEMNVSTLELGDSALYLCASSLAGQGIGYTFGSGTRLTVV.

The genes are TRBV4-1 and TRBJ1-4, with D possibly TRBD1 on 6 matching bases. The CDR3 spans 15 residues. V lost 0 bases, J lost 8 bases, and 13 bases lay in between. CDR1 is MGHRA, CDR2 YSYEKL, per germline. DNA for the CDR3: TGCGCCAGCAGCCAAGACCCAGGGGCTTGGGAAAAACTGTTTTTT. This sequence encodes CASSQDPGAWEKLFF.

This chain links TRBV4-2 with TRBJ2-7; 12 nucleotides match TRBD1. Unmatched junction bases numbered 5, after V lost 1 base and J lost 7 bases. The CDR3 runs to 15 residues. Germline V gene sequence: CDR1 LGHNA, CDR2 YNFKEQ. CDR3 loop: CASSQVGQGAGEQYF. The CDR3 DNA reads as TGTGCCAGCAGCCAAGTGGGACAGGGGGCTGGAGAGCAGTACTTC.

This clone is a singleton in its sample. The CDR3, as DNA: TGTGCCAGCAGCGAGATCAGGGGCGGGACTGAAGCTTTCTTT. Translated, it gives CASSEIRGGTEAFF. The chain combines TRBV9 with TRBJ1-1, with D perhaps TRBD1 (6 bases). The CDR3 is 14 residues long. Germline CDR1 reads SGDLS; CDR2 reads YYNGEE. V lost 3 bases, J lost 5 bases, and 14 bases lay in between.

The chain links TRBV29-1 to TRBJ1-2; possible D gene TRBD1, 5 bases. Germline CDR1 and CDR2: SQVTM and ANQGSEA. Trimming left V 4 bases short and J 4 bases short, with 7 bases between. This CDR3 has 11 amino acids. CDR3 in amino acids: CSVAGGYGYTF. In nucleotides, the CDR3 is TGCAGCGTTGCGGGGGGCTATGGCTACACCTTC.